One and the same sample provided the 6 T cell receptor beta chains below, sequenced in a study of blood T cell repertoires in COVID-19. Measured with immunoSEQ multiplex PCR; TCRdb has only the in-frame clones, and not every one. The data show 300,000 to 400,000 clones, around nine tenths seen once. Material for sequencing was PBMCs or T cells enriched from blood (not recorded which). These receptors were collected from a woman aged 25 to 39 who had been exposed to COVID-19.

This clone has a single count. The rearrangement joins TRBV7-9 to TRBJ2-3; D not resolved. Germline values: CDR1 SEHNR, CDR2 FQNEAQ (reference sequence). CDR3 length: 14 residues. The V end was cut by 5 bases, the J end by 5 bases, with 14 bases between. The CDR3 loop is CASSGGSFGDTQYF. CDR3 nucleotides: TGTGCCAGCAGCGGCGGCTCCTTTGGAGATACGCAGTATTTT.

The genes are TRBV6-1 and TRBJ1-4; D unresolved. The ends were cut back, 2 bases at V and 2 bases at J, with 9 bases in the middle. The CDR3 covers 15 residues. Germline CDR1 reads MNHNS; CDR2 reads SASEGT. CDR3 nucleotide sequence: TGTGCCAGCAGTGAAATTTTGTCGACTAATGAAAAACTGTTTTTT. Its translation is CASSEILSTNEKLFF.

The rearrangement links TRBV5-4 to TRBJ2-3, with 12 bases that match TRBD1. The CDR3 is made up of 15 amino acids. Germline CDR1 is SGHNT and CDR2 is YYREEE (reference sequence). V shed 5 bases and J 4 bases; nucleotides not matched to a gene: 5. The CDR3 protein is CASSGGTGGADTQYF. Written as DNA, the CDR3 is TGTGCCAGCAGTGGGGGGACAGGGGGCGCAGATACGCAGTATTTT.

The chain employs TRBV9 and TRBJ2-3, with D perhaps TRBD2 (10 bases). CDR3 size: 15 residues. CDR1 SGDLS and CDR2 YYNGEE come from the germline V gene. V lost 1 base to trimming and J lost 8 bases, with 17 bases between them. This CDR3 reads CASSVSSGGQGTQYF. Here the CDR3 DNA reads TGTGCCAGCAGCGTATCTAGCGGGGGACAGGGTACGCAGTATTTT.

The chain uses TRBV5-8 and TRBJ1-1; 7 nucleotides line up with TRBD1. Per germline, CDR1 SGHTS and CDR2 YDEGEE. This CDR3 region has 18 residues. The junction had 20 bases not matched to a gene; V was cut back by 4 bases and J by 5 bases. Here the CDR3 reads CASSREIWSRGQLTEAFF. As DNA, the CDR3 is TGTGCCAGCAGCCGGGAAATTTGGTCTAGGGGGCAGTTAACTGAAGCTTTCTTT.

Comment on this clone: Germline is not matched at one junction end, which may reflect a read error. The genes are TRBV7-9 and TRBJ1-2, with TRBD1 identical over 8 bases. Germline CDR1 and CDR2: SEHNR and FQNEAQ (reference sequence). The CDR3 consists of 11 residues. CDR3 DNA: TGTGCCAGCAGCTTAGAGGGACAGGAATACTTC. Encoded protein: CASSLEGQEYF.